This T cell receptor (beta chain) was sequenced in a study of blood T cell repertoires in COVID-19. Study background: The United States, Italy and Spain were the sources of the acute and convalescent COVID-19 samples. Sources were T cells, B-cell-depleted T cells, or PBMCs; the material itself was cDNA or gDNA.

In the case of this clone: The identical CDR3 is also encoded by other nucleotide sequences in the sample.

Methods used by the authors: Estimates of nucleated cell counts were drawn from the amplification of reference gene primers. Clones were sequenced by immunoSEQ multiplex PCR, and TCRdb holds only the in-frame ones, with some missing. That table supplies the V and J calls and clone size; D and trimming were determined from the DNA. The table has 30,000 to 35,000 clones, approximately 80% seen once. This clonotype was sampled from an elderly man with acute or convalescent COVID-19. The sequencing sample was made of peripheral blood.

The CDR3 DNA reads as TGTGCCAGCAGCCCGGGACAGGGCTATGGCTACACCTTC. Amino acids: CASSPGQGYGYTF. The chain uses TRBV11-2 and TRBJ1-2; 9 nucleotides line up with TRBD1. Germline V CDR1 and CDR2: SGHAT, FQNNGV. This CDR3 has 13 residues. With V trimmed by 5 bases and J by 4 bases, 2 bases remained unmatched.